The 7 T cell receptor beta chains given below trace back to one sample, sequenced in a study of molecular identifiers for immune sequencing clone quantification. MiXCR was run by TCRdb on the PCR reads, yielding one entry per CDR3 protein. The sample lists 50,000 to 65,000 distinct CDR3 sequences, approximately 25% occurring once. The sequenced sample was naive CD8+ T cells from blood, with Jurkat cell RNA spiked in. As for subset: FACS-sorted CD8+CD4-CCR7+CD45RA+ naive T cells. The receptors were gathered from a human donor in good health. Some libraries in this study had Jurkat cell RNA spiked in.

This clonotype occurred many times. The V call is TRBV4-2, the J call TRBJ1-1; no reliable D call. Trimming left V 0 bases short and J 4 bases short, with 9 bases between. The CDR3 sequence is 14 residues long. Per the germline V gene, CDR1 is LGHNA and CDR2 is YNFKEQ. CDR3 coding DNA: TGTGCCAGCAGCCAAGAATTTTTGGCCACTGAAGCTTTCTTT. It codes for CASSQEFLATEAFF.

This clonotype was observed many times. V usage is TRBV13 and J usage is TRBJ2-5; 8 nucleotides match TRBD1. Germline V gives CDR1 PRHDT, CDR2 FYEKMQ (reference sequence). This CDR3 comprises 17 residues. Trimming at V came to 0 bases and at J to 1 base, leaving 7 bases not matched to a gene. The CDR3 bases are TGTGCCAGCAGCTTAGGAGGACAGGGAGCCTCCCAAGAGACCCAGTACTTC. It specifies CASSLGGQGASQETQYF.

Regarding this clonotype: This may arise from a read error, as a much more abundant clone is one base away. The chain is built from TRBV7-9 and TRBJ1-1; D uncertain. V lost 5 bases to trimming and J lost 5 bases, with 15 bases between them. The CDR3 loop spans 14 amino acids. CDR1 and CDR2 from the germline V gene are SEHNR and FQNEAQ (reference sequence). CDR3 amino acids: CASSPTPLDTEAFF. The CDR3 coding sequence is TGTGCCAGCAGCCCGACTCCTCTGGATACTGAAGCTTTCTTT.

This clonotype was counted between two and nine times. The chain employs TRBV13 and TRBJ2-2; D may correspond to TRBD1 or TRBD2 (5 bases each). The CDR3 is 13 amino acids. Germline V gives CDR1 PRHDT, CDR2 FYEKMQ (reference sequence). The V end was cut by 3 bases, the J end by 11 bases, with 13 bases between. The CDR3 protein is CASSFRRGDELFF. The CDR3 DNA follows: TGTGCCAGCAGCTTCCGGAGAGGGGATGAGCTGTTTTTT.

For this clonotype: A much more abundant neighbour one base away suggests this may be a read error. The chain uses TRBV29-1 and TRBJ2-3; D is ambiguous. Germline CDR1 and CDR2: SQVTM and ANQGSEA. The germline V and J ends were trimmed by 7 bases and 2 bases, with 13 bases remaining between them. This CDR3 has 13 residues. The CDR3 nucleotides read TGCAGCGAATCCGGGCCCAACACAGATACGCAGTATTTT. It encodes CSESGPNTDTQYF.

This clonotype was seen ten or more times. This chain links TRBV7-8 with TRBJ2-7; D is perhaps TRBD2 (6 bases). V was pared by 1 base and J by 5 bases, with 12 bases between. Looked up from germline, CDR1 is SGHVS and CDR2 is FQNEAQ. The CDR3 runs to 14 residues. This CDR3 reads CASSLVGGAHEQYF. The CDR3 DNA sequence: TGTGCCAGCAGCTTAGTCGGAGGGGCCCACGAGCAGTACTTC.

This clonotype was observed many times. The V and J genes are TRBV3-1 and TRBJ2-7; no clear D gene. In germline, CDR1 is LGHDT, CDR2 YNNKEL (reference sequence). V was pared by 0 bases and J by 4 bases, with 10 bases between. CDR3 length: 14 residues. The CDR3 DNA follows: TGTGCCAGCAGCCAAGACTCGAGCGCTTACGAGCAGTACTTC. Translating gives CASSQDSSAYEQYF.